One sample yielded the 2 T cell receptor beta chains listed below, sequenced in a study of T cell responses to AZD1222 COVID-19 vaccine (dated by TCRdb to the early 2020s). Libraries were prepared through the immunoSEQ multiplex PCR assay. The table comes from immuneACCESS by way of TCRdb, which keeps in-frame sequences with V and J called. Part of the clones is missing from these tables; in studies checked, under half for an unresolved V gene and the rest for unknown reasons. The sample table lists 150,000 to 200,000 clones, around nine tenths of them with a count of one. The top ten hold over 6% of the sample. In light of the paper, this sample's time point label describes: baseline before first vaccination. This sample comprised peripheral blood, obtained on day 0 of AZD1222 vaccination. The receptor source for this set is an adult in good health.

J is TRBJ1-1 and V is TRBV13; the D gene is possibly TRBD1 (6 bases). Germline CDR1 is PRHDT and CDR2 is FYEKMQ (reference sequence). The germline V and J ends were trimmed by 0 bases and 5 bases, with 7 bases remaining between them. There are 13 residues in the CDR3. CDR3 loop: CASSLGTGTEAFF. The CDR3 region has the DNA TGTGCCAGCAGCTTAGGCACAGGGACTGAAGCTTTCTTT.

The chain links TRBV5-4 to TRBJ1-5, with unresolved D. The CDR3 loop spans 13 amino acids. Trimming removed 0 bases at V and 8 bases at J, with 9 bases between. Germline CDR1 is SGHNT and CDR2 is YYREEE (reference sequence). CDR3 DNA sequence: TGTGCCAGCAGCTTGGGTCCGACGGAGCCCCAGCATTTT. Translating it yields CASSLGPTEPQHF.